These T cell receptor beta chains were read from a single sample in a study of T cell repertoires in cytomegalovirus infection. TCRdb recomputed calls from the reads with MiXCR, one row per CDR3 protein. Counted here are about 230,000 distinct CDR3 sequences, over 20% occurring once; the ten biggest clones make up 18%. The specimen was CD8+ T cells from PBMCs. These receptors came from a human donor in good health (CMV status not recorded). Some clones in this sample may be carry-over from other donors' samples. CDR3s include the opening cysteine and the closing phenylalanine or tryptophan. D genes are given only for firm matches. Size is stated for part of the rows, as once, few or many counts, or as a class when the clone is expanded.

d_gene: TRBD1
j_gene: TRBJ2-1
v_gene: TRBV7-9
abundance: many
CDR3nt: TGTGCCAGCAGCTTGGGAACAGGGGGCAATGAGCAGTTCTTC
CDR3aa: CASSLGTGGNEQFF

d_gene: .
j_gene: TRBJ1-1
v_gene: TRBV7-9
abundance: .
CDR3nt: TGTGCCAGCAGCTTCGGGGACGGAGAAGCTTTCTTT
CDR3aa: CASSFGDGEAFF

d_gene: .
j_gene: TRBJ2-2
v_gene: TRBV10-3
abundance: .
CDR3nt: TGTGCCATCTGTGAGTCTAAATACACCGGGGAGCTGTTTTTT
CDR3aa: CAICESKYTGELFF

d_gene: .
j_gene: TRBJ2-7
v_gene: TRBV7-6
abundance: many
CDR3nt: TGTGCCAGCAGCTTACGGTTGGGGGAAACCTACGAGCAGTACTTC
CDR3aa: CASSLRLGETYEQYF

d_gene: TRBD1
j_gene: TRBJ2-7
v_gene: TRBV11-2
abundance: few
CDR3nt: TGTGCCAGCAGCTTATGGGGGACAGGGTCGTCCTACGAGCAGTACTTC
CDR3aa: CASSLWGTGSSYEQYF

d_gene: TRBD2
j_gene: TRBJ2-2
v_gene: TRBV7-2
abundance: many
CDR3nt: TGTGCCAGCAGCCCCTTCCCCGGGACTACCACCGGGGAGCTGTTTTTT
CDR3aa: CASSPFPGTTTGELFF

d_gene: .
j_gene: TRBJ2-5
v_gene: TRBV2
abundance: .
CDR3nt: TGTGCCAGCAGTGAAAGCTCGCACCAAGAGACCCAGTACTTC
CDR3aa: CASSESSHQETQYF

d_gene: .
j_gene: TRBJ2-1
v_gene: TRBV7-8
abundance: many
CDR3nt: TGTGCCAGCAGCTTACCTAGCAGTGAGCAGTTCTTC
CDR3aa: CASSLPSSEQFF

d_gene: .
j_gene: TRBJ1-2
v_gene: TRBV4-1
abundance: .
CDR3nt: TGCGCCAGCAGCGAACAGGTGGACTATGGCTACACCTTC
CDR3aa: CASSEQVDYGYTF

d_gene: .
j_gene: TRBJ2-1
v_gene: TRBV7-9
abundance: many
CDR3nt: TGTGCCAGCAGCACGAACCGGGACATCCTACGGGATGAGCAGTTCTTC
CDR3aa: CASSTNRDILRDEQFF

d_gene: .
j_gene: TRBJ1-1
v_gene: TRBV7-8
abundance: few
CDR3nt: TGTGCCAGCAGCTTAGGGGGGCAGGGCTCTGAAGCTTTCTTT
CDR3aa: CASSLGGQGSEAFF

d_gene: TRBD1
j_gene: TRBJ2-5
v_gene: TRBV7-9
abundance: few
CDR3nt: TGTGCCAGCAGCTTCCTAGGGACAGGCCAAGAGACCCAGTACTTC
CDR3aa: CASSFLGTGQETQYF

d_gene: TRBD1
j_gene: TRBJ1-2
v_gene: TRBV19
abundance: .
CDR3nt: TGTGCCAGTAGTACCTTACAGGGGATGGACTATGGCTACACCTTC
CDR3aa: CASSTLQGMDYGYTF

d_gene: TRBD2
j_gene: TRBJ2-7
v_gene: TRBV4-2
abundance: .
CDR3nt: TGTGCCAGCAGCCAAGCCCCCGGGGTACTAGCGCTTGAGCAGTACTTC
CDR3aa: CASSQAPGVLALEQYF

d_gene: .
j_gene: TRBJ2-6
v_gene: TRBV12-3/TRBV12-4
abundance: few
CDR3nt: TGTGCCAGCAGTTTAGAGCCAGCCCCTGGGGCCAACGTCCTGACTTTC
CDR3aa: CASSLEPAPGANVLTF

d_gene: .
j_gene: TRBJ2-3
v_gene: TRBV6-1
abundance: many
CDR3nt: TGTGCCAGCAGTTCCACTCAGGGAAGTCGCACAGATACGCAGTATTTT
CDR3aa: CASSSTQGSRTDTQYF

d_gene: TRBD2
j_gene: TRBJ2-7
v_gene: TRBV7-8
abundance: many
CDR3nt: TGTGCCAGCGCTACCACGAGCGGGGGGGACTACGAGCAGTACTTC
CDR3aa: CASATTSGGDYEQYF

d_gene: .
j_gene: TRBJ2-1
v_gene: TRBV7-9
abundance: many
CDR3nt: TGTGCCAGCAGCTTAGGTCTCAATGAGCAGTTCTTC
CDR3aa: CASSLGLNEQFF

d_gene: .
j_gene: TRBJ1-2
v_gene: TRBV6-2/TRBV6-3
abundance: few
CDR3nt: TGTGCCAGCAGTGGGACGCTCCATGCGGACTATGGCTACACCTTC
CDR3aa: CASSGTLHADYGYTF

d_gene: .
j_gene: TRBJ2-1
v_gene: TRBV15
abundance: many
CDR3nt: TGTGCCACCAGCAGAGTAGTAGAGTACAATGAGCAGTTCTTC
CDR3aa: CATSRVVEYNEQFF

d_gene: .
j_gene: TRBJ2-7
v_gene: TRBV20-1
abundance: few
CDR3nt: TGCAGTGCCCCAGGTTGGGACGAGCAGTACTTC
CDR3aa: CSAPGWDEQYF

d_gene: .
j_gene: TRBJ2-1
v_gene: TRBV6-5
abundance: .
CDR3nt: TGTGCCAGCAGTTACGGCAGGGTCGATGAGCAGTTCTTC
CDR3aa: CASSYGRVDEQFF

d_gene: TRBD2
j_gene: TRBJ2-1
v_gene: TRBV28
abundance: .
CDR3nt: TGTGCCAGCAGTTCGGGGGGTCGGCCCTACAATGAGCAGTTCTTC
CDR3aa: CASSSGGRPYNEQFF

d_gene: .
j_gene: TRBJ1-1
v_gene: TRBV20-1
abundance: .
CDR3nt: TGCAGTGCCGGAGTGCTCATGAACACTGAAGCTTTCTTT
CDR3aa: CSAGVLMNTEAFF

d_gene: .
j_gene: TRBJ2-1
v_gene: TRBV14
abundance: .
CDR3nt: TGTGCCAGCAGCCCGAGCGAGGTCAATGAGCAGTTCTTC
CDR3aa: CASSPSEVNEQFF

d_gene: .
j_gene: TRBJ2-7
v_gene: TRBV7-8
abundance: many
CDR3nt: TGTGCCAGCAGCACCGGGCCTCCAGAGGAGCAGTACTTC
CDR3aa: CASSTGPPEEQYF

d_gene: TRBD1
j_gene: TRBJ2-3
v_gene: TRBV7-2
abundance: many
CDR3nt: TGTGCCAGCAGCTTTGGGACAGGGAAGACCTCTAGCACAGATACGCAGTATTTT
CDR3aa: CASSFGTGKTSSTDTQYF